The sequence of this T cell receptor (beta chain) was determined in a study of blood T cell repertoires in COVID-19. In the original analysis: Quantification of nucleated cells was approximated via reference gene primer amplification. Sequencing used immunoSEQ multiplex PCR; TCRdb keeps in-frame clones, though not all of them. V, J and clone size are taken as reported in that table, and D and trimming were inferred from the DNA itself. The table records just over 250,000 clones, 88% of them present only once. This clone occurred a few times. In germline, CDR1 is LGHNA, CDR2 YSLEER. The length of the CDR3 is 17 residues. Germline trimming cut 0 bases from V and 14 bases from J; bases unmatched to any gene: 17.

The sequence derives from a woman aged 70-85 years with COVID-19, enrolled during active disease. Sequenced sample: peripheral blood. The V gene is TRBV4-3, the J gene TRBJ2-1, with TRBD1 matching over 9 bases. The CDR3 region has the DNA TGCGCCAGCAGCCAAGATCTCATAGGGACAGGGTCCAACATGGAGTTCTTC. Its protein product is CASSQDLIGTGSNMEFF.